The text below deals with one T cell receptor (beta chain). A junction boundary mismatches the germline segment, possibly from a read error. Other DNA sequences from this sample encode an identical CDR3 as well. The data belong to a study of shared clonotypes between healthy human individuals. Profiled with immunoSEQ multiplex PCR; TCRdb holds only in-frame clones, not every one. The sample shows about 2.4 million clones, approximately 94% of them seen only once. The CDR3 covers 15 residues. CDR1 is SSHAT and CDR2 is FNYEAQ in the germline V gene (reference sequence). The gene calls are TRBV7-7 and TRBJ2-3; 13 bases match TRBD2. The clonotype originates from a man aged 18 to 30 in good health. The sample comprised naive CD4+ T cells sorted from blood. Subset meaning: CD45RA+ positively selected. The CDR3 sequence: CASSLGLAGSDTQYF. The CDR3 DNA is TGTGCTAGCAGTTTGGGACTAGCGGGAAGTGATACGCAGTATTTT.